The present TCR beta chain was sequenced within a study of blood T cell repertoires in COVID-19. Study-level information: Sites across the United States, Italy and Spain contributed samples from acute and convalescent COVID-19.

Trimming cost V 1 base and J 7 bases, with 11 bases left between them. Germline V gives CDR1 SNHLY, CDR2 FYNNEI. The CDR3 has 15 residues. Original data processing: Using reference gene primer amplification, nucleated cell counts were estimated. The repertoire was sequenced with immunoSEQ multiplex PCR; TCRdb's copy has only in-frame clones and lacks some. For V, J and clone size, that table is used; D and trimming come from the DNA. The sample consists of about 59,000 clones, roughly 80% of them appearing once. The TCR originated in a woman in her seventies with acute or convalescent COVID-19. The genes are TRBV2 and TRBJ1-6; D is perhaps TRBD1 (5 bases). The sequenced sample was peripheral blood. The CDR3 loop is CASSEDQGGNSPLHF. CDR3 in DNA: TGTGCCAGCAGTGAAGATCAGGGCGGCAATTCACCCCTCCACTTT.